A single sample is the source of the 20 T cell receptor beta chains below, sequenced in a study of CD8+CD57+ T cells in acquired aplastic anemia. Using genomic DNA as the template, TCR beta VDJ and CDR3 profiling was carried out. Via MiXCR, TCRdb re-called the reads, giving one row per CDR3 protein. The sample has more than 150,000 distinct CDR3 sequences; around 66% are singletons. Specimen: sorted CD4+, CD8+, or CD8+CD57+ T cells (not recorded which) from PBMCs. The receptors shown here come from a human donor with severe aplastic anemia or a healthy control (not recorded which).

This clonotype has at least ten counts. J is TRBJ2-2 and V is TRBV6-4; D perhaps matches TRBD2 (5 bases). CDR1 MRHNA and CDR2 SNTAGT come from the germline V gene. Trimming took off 0 bases at V and 3 bases at J, with 11 bases between the two ends. The CDR3 has 16 amino acids. CDR3 in DNA: TGTGCCAGCAGTGACTCGAGTAACGGGGACACCGGGGAGCTGTTTTTT. It codes for CASSDSSNGDTGELFF.

This clonotype was recorded at least ten times. In DNA form, the CDR3 reads TGTGCCAGCAGTACCGAGAGCTCTGGAAACACCATATATTTT. Translation: CASSTESSGNTIYF. The genes are TRBV28 and TRBJ1-3; D gene uncertain. Trimming removed 5 bases at V and 0 bases at J, with 8 bases between. Germline values: CDR1 MDHEN, CDR2 SYDVKM. The CDR3 runs to 14 residues.

This clonotype showed up just a few times. The V and J genes are TRBV20-1 and TRBJ1-6; D possibly corresponds to TRBD1 (5 bases). Germline lookup yields CDR1 DFQATT and CDR2 SNEGSKA (reference sequence). There are 13 residues in the CDR3. The V end lost 6 bases, the J end lost 10 bases, and 16 bases lay between the germline ends. CDR3 coding DNA: TGCAGTGCCAAGGGGTATGGTGTCTCACCCCTCCACTTT. Amino acid sequence: CSAKGYGVSPLHF.

The CDR3 DNA sequence: TGTGCCGTGAACAGCCTCAATGAGCAGTTCTTC. Translation gives CAVNSLNEQFF. The chain is built from TRBV10-3 and TRBJ2-1; D gene uncertain. V lost 11 bases, J lost 6 bases, and 11 bases lay in between. CDR1 is ENHRY, CDR2 SYGVKD, per germline. The CDR3 extends over 11 amino acids.

This clonotype was observed once. The V call is TRBV24-1, the J call TRBJ2-3; D unresolved. CDR3 size: 13 residues. Germline CDR1 KGHDR, CDR2 SFDVKD. The V end was cut by 0 bases, the J end by 6 bases, with 6 bases between. The CDR3 protein is CATSDLLPDTQYF. For the CDR3, the DNA is TGTGCCACCAGTGATTTGCTACCGGATACGCAGTATTTT.

Concerning this clonotype itself: A much larger clone is a single base away; this may be a read error. The V gene is TRBV6-5, the J gene TRBJ2-2, with 9 bases aligning to TRBD2. The V gene's germline CDR1 is MNHEY and CDR2 SVGAGI. The CDR3 contains 16 residues. V shed 6 bases, J shed 7 bases, and the junction held 12 bases outside the gene matches. In nucleotides, the CDR3 is TGTGCCAGCAGCACTCTAGCGGGGAGGCCTGGCGGGGAGCTGTTTTTT. This sequence encodes CASSTLAGRPGGELFF.

The gene calls are TRBV30 and TRBJ1-2; D is unresolved. From germline, CDR1 is GTSNPN and CDR2 SVGIG (reference sequence). This CDR3 spans 14 amino acids. V was cut by 4 bases and J by 0 bases, with 12 bases left in between. The CDR3 coding sequence is TGTGCCTGGATAGTTATGTCCACTAACTATGGCTACACCTTC. Encoded protein: CAWIVMSTNYGYTF. The full variable domain, in which reference TRBV30 and TRBJ1-2 provide the parts outside the CDR3, is SQTIHQWPATLVQPVGSPLSLECTVEGTSNPNLYWYRQAAGRGLQLLFYSVGIGQISSEVPQNLSASRPQDRQFILSSKKLLLSDSGFYLCAWIVMSTNYGYTFGSGTRLTVV.

V usage is TRBV6-5 and J usage is TRBJ2-2, with D unclear. From germline, CDR1 is MNHEY and CDR2 SVGAGI. Trimming shortened V by 6 bases and J by 2 bases, and 13 bases separated the two germline ends. The CDR3 is made up of 15 amino acids. This chain's CDR3 is CASRGTNPNTGELFF. The CDR3, as DNA: TGTGCCAGCAGGGGCACCAATCCAAACACCGGGGAGCTGTTTTTT.

The genes are TRBV24-1 and TRBJ2-2; possibly TRBD2 for D (6 bases). The CDR3 length is 17 residues. Germline assignment: CDR1 KGHDR and CDR2 SFDVKD. The V gene lost 11 bases and the J gene lost 2 bases, with 23 bases spanning the gap. Here the CDR3 reads CAIQPSGGSSNTGELFF. CDR3 nucleotide sequence: TGTGCCATCCAACCATCCGGGGGAAGCTCTAACACCGGGGAGCTGTTTTTT.

J is TRBJ2-5 and V is TRBV5-8; 7 positions match TRBD1. The CDR3 is 14 residues long. V lost 3 bases and J lost 5; bases outside the gene matches: 7. CDR1 and CDR2 (germline): SGHTS, YDEGEE. CDR3: CASSSQDRVETQYF. The CDR3 DNA reads TGTGCCAGCAGCTCTCAAGACAGGGTTGAGACCCAGTACTTC. Based on the CDR3 plus reference TRBV5-8 and TRBJ2-5, the full variable domain is EAGVTQSPTHLIKTRGQQATLRCSPISGHTSVYWYQQALGLGLQFLLWYDEGEERNRGNFPPRFSGRQFPNYSSELNVNALELEDSALYLCASSSQDRVETQYFGPGTRLLVL.

The chain is built from TRBV2 and TRBJ1-1, with D maybe TRBD1 (6 bases). The CDR3 loop spans 13 amino acids. Germline values: CDR1 SNHLY, CDR2 FYNNEI. V was pared by 4 bases and J by 5 bases, with 11 bases between. CDR3 in amino acids: CASSGETGTEAFF. The CDR3 bases are TGTGCCAGCAGTGGCGAAACAGGGACTGAAGCTTTCTTT.

V gene TRBV12-3 or TRBV12-4 combines with J gene TRBJ2-2, with 9 bases matching TRBD1. This CDR3 contains 16 residues. With V trimmed by 5 bases and J by 8 bases, 12 bases remained unmatched. CDR3 sequence (DNA): TGTGCCAGCAGTCTTTCGGGACAGGGTTATGAGGGGGAGCTGTTTTTT. Protein product: CASSLSGQGYEGELFF.

This clonotype was seen only once. The chain has TRBV6-1 and TRBJ1-3, with D tentatively TRBD1 (5 bases). Germline V gives CDR1 MNHNS, CDR2 SASEGT. The germline V and J ends were trimmed by 2 bases and 0 bases, with 11 bases remaining between them. This CDR3 has 16 residues. Here the CDR3 reads CASSERGDLSGNTIYF. Here the CDR3 DNA reads TGTGCCAGCAGTGAAAGAGGGGACCTCTCTGGAAACACCATATATTTT.

The chain couples TRBV27 to TRBJ2-7; D possibly corresponds to TRBD2 (5 bases). Germline CDR1 and CDR2: MNHEY and SMNVEV (reference sequence). The CDR3 loop spans 13 amino acids. Trimming left V 4 bases short and J 6 bases short, with 13 bases between. This chain's CDR3 is CASSYSGLSEQYF. CDR3 DNA sequence: TGTGCCAGCAGTTACTCGGGGTTGAGCGAGCAGTACTTC.

This clonotype has just a few counts. This chain uses TRBV28 with TRBJ2-6; no firm D call. In germline, CDR1 is MDHEN, CDR2 SYDVKM. This CDR3 region has 14 residues. V was shortened by 7 bases and J by 0 bases, with 7 bases between the two germline ends. The CDR3 DNA sequence: TGTGCCAGCACTGAGGTCTCTGGGGCCAACGTCCTGACTTTC. As protein: CASTEVSGANVLTF. Using reference TRBV28 and TRBJ2-6 for the parts outside the CDR3, the full variable domain is DVKVTQSSRYLVKRTGEKVFLECVQDMDHENMFWYRQDPGLGLRLIYFSYDVKMKEKGDIPEGYSVSREKKERFSLILESASTNQTSMYLCASTEVSGANVLTFGAGSRLTVL.

The chain recombines TRBV9 with TRBJ1-6, with D perhaps TRBD1 (5 bases). The CDR3 runs to 14 residues. V gave up 4 bases and J gave up 9 bases, with 14 bases separating them. Germline loops: CDR1 SGDLS, CDR2 YYNGEE. CDR3 sequence: CASSTGTAISPLHF. The CDR3 region has the DNA TGTGCCAGCAGCACCGGGACGGCAATTTCACCCCTCCACTTT.

The chain has TRBV5-5 and TRBJ2-7; tentative D call: TRBD1 (6 bases). The CDR3 is 14 residues long. Germline-derived CDR1 and CDR2 are SGHKS and YYEKEE (reference sequence). The ends were cut back, 4 bases at V and 2 bases at J, with 13 bases in the middle. In DNA form, the CDR3 reads TGTGCCAGCAGCCCCGGACAGAATACCTACGAGCAGTACTTC. The encoded protein is CASSPGQNTYEQYF.

This clonotype was counted ten times or more. This rearrangement joins TRBV12-3 or TRBV12-4 to TRBJ1-3; D not resolved. The V end was cut by 2 bases, the J end by 0 bases, with 8 bases between. This CDR3 is built from 15 residues. The CDR3 DNA sequence: TGTGCCAGCAGTTTACAAGGGATCTCTGGAAACACCATATATTTT. Translating it yields CASSLQGISGNTIYF.

This clonotype was observed once. Compared with germline, one end of the junction differs, possibly owing to a read error. The rearrangement uses TRBV5-1 and TRBJ2-5; no firm D call. Germline V gene data show CDR1 as SGHRS and CDR2 as YFSETQ. The CDR3 totals 10 residues. The CDR3, as DNA: TGTCAGAAGGCCCAAGAGACCCAGTACTTC. Protein product: CQKAQETQYF.

V gene TRBV7-9 combines with J gene TRBJ1-2; TRBD1 matches 12 bases. This CDR3 has 15 residues. Germline CDR1 reads SEHNR; CDR2 reads FQNEAQ (reference sequence). The V and J ends lost 5 bases and 5 bases, in that order; junction bases with no gene match: 6. CDR3 loop: CASSHRDRGPYGYTF. In nucleotides, the CDR3 is TGTGCCAGCAGCCACCGGGACAGGGGGCCGTATGGCTACACCTTC.